This T cell receptor (beta chain) was sequenced in a study of blood T cell repertoires in COVID-19 (TCRdb year 2020). Regarding the complete study: The collaborator samples originated in the United States, Italy and Spain and spanned the acute and convalescent phases of COVID-19. The prospective study material was composed of cDNA or gDNA derived from T cells, B-cell-depleted T cells, or PBMCs. The dataset comprised deeply sampled blood TCRbeta repertoires from subjects exposed to, actively infected with, or recovered from COVID-19. The repertoires were released in a freely available public database intended as a resource for research on the immune response to SARS-CoV-2. The samples were drawn from two sources: the first 160 participants of the ongoing ImmuneRACE study, and 1,000 to 1,500 subjects contributed by 6 global collaborators. Sample metadata almost always included a de-identified subject ID, COVID-19 status, age in years and sex. Where available, HLA class I and class II types were obtained from metadata supplied by the sample provider rather than from assay-based typing.

The collaborating institutions used their own protocols to collect whole blood in K2EDTA tubes. For TCRbeta analysis, collaborator samples were shipped as frozen whole blood, as isolated PBMCs, or as DNA extracted from either sample type. Spanning cysteine to phenylalanine, the CDR3 consists of 17 amino acids. CDR3 DNA is the only sequence kept; it has 51 bases, read in frame from the first base. The CDR1 and CDR2 encoded by the germline V gene (reference sequence) are LGHDT and YNNKEL. After removal of 1 base from V and 3 bases from J, the junction retains 10 bases not matched to a gene. The immunoSEQ Assay, a bias-controlled multiplex PCR, was used to amplify TCRbeta CDR3 regions from genomic DNA. In the original analysis: Nucleated cell counts per sample were estimated from amplification of reference gene primers within the assay. To quantify the absolute abundance of each unique TCRbeta CDR3 rearrangement, sequence reads were collapsed and filtered. For each sample, productive Simpson clonality was calculated as the square root of Simpson's diversity index across productive rearrangements. Not all clones reach the TCRdb copy of this immuneACCESS table, which keeps in-frame sequences only. Checked studies attribute under half of the gap to unresolved V genes and leave the rest unexplained. V and J calls and clone size are as listed in that table; D and trimming were resolved from the DNA. In all, the sample holds over 100,000 clones, and around 80% of those were seen once. The ten largest clones represent 0.65% to 0.9% of the sample.

On the study overall, not on this receptor specifically: How much clinical and demographic metadata was included differed by source and by participant, and the metadata was provided uncurated.

A remark on this clone: The antigen it binds to is not known. No qualities accompany the bases; no much larger clone lies one base away.

The sample consisted of peripheral blood. The TCR sequence derives from a woman aged 70-85 years with acute or convalescent COVID-19. The rearranged chain carries TRBV3-1 (or the pseudogene TRBV3-2) and TRBJ2-7; 9 nucleotides in the junction match TRBD1. The base sequence is TGTGCCAGCAGCCAAGGCCCGGTGGGACAGGGTTTCTACGAGCAGTACTTC. Its protein is CASSQGPVGQGFYEQYF.